Presented here are 11 T cell receptor beta chains from one specimen sequenced in a study of blood T cell repertoires in COVID-19. Sequenced by immunoSEQ multiplex PCR; TCRdb stores in-frame clones only, minus some. The sample yields approximately 200,000 clones, roughly 89% seen once. Specimen: PBMCs or T cells enriched from blood (not recorded which). These receptors were collected from a woman aged 40 to 50 with acute COVID-19.

The rearrangement links TRBV9 to TRBJ2-2; unclear D gene. With 0 bases removed from V and 1 base from J, the gap between germline ends came to 4 bases. CDR3 length: 14 amino acids. Germline values: CDR1 SGDLS, CDR2 YYNGEE. The DNA of the CDR3 is TGTGCCAGCAGCGTAGCTCTGAACACCGGGGAGCTGTTTTTT. As protein: CASSVALNTGELFF.

The chain combines TRBV28 with TRBJ1-4; D might be TRBD1 (5 bases). CDR1 and CDR2 from the germline V gene are MDHEN and SYDVKM. V lost 6 bases and J 0 bases, leaving 14 bases between the germline ends. The CDR3 covers 16 residues. This chain's CDR3 is CASSFTTGATNEKLFF. CDR3 nucleotides: TGTGCCAGCAGCTTTACTACAGGTGCAACTAATGAAAAACTGTTTTTT.

This clone came up a few times. The chain combines TRBV5-6 with TRBJ2-3; the D is unclear. Trimming removed 7 bases at V and 5 bases at J, with 20 bases between. Germline V lookup: CDR1 SGHDT, CDR2 YYEEEE. CDR3 length: 15 amino acids. CDR3: CASGLEGQVGDTQYF. The CDR3 DNA sequence: TGTGCCAGCGGCCTCGAAGGCCAGGTAGGAGATACGCAGTATTTT. The whole variable domain, remainder taken from reference TRBV5-6 and TRBJ2-3, is DAGVTQSPTHLIKTRGQQVTLRCSPKSGHDTVSWYQQALGQGPQFIFQYYEEEERQRGNFPDRFSGHQFPNYSSELNVNALLLGDSALYLCASGLEGQVGDTQYFGPGTRLTVL.

This chain uses TRBV6-6 with TRBJ2-1; possible D gene TRBD2, 5 bases. Germline CDR1 reads MNHNY; CDR2 reads SVGAGI (reference sequence). V was trimmed by 6 bases and J by 0 bases, leaving 15 bases between them. CDR3 length: 16 residues. The CDR3 sequence is CASSRQADPSYNEQFF. The CDR3 DNA follows: TGTGCCAGCAGCCGACAAGCGGACCCCTCCTACAATGAGCAGTTCTTC.

The rearrangement uses TRBV24-1 and TRBJ2-7, with a weak D call TRBD2 (6 bases). The V gene's germline CDR1 is KGHDR and CDR2 SFDVKD. There are 14 residues in the CDR3. The V and J ends lost 7 bases and 2 bases respectively, with 14 bases between them. CDR3 sequence reads: CATRPASATYEQYF. The CDR3 DNA sequence: TGTGCCACCAGGCCGGCTAGCGCCACCTACGAGCAGTACTTC.

J is TRBJ2-7 and V is TRBV5-5, with 8 bases identical to TRBD2. This CDR3 spans 13 amino acids. V was clipped by 4 bases and J by 3 bases; unmatched bases: 3. Looked up from germline, CDR1 is SGHKS and CDR2 is YYEKEE (reference sequence). The CDR3 sequence is CASSPAGGYEQYF. In DNA form, the CDR3 reads TGTGCCAGCAGCCCGGCGGGGGGCTACGAGCAGTACTTC.

The chain combines TRBV3-1 (or the pseudogene TRBV3-2) with TRBJ2-7, with D perhaps matching TRBD2 (6 bases). The CDR3 sequence is 14 residues long. CDR1 and CDR2 (germline): LGHDT, YNNKEL (reference sequence). With 4 bases removed from V and 6 bases from J, the gap between germline ends came to 16 bases. The CDR3 loop is CASSRRVWDSEQYF. Written as DNA, the CDR3 is TGTGCCAGCAGCCGAAGAGTATGGGACTCCGAGCAGTACTTC.

This clone has just a few counts. This chain joins TRBV12-3 or TRBV12-4 and TRBJ1-2; TRBD1 might be the D (6 bases). V lost 8 bases, J lost 1 base, and 8 bases lay in between. The CDR3 spans 12 residues. CDR3 DNA sequence: TGTGCCAGCGGGGACATTAACTATGGCTACACCTTC. Translation: CASGDINYGYTF.

This clone has just a few counts. The chain has TRBV6-5 and TRBJ2-2; D remains ambiguous. Germline CDR1 MNHEY, CDR2 SVGAGI. V shed 6 bases and J shed 1 base, with 9 bases lying between them. The CDR3 runs to 14 residues. The CDR3 DNA is TGTGCCAGCAGATCCAGGCAGAACACCGGGGAGCTGTTTTTT. Translation: CASRSRQNTGELFF.

The V gene is TRBV5-1, the J gene TRBJ1-5; D ambiguous. The germline V gene has CDR1 SGHRS and CDR2 YFSETQ. The CDR3 is made up of 15 amino acids. Trimming stripped 0 bases from V and 3 bases from J, with 10 bases between. CDR3 bases: TGCGCCAGCAGCTTGGACGGGAAGTTCAATCAGCCCCAGCATTTT. Protein product: CASSLDGKFNQPQHF.

The chain is built from TRBV28 and TRBJ1-1; 9 bases are a match to TRBD1. The CDR3 extends over 16 amino acids. CDR1 and CDR2 (germline): MDHEN, SYDVKM. Trimming removed 5 bases from V and 3 bases from J; junction bases left unmatched: 10. The CDR3 spells CASSTTHNRGHTEAFF. The CDR3 bases are TGTGCCAGCAGTACCACTCATAACAGGGGGCACACTGAAGCTTTCTTT. Drawing the rest from reference TRBV28 and TRBJ1-1, the complete variable domain is DVKVTQSSRYLVKRTGEKVFLECVQDMDHENMFWYRQDPGLGLRLIYFSYDVKMKEKGDIPEGYSVSREKKERFSLILESASTNQTSMYLCASSTTHNRGHTEAFFGQGTRLTVV.